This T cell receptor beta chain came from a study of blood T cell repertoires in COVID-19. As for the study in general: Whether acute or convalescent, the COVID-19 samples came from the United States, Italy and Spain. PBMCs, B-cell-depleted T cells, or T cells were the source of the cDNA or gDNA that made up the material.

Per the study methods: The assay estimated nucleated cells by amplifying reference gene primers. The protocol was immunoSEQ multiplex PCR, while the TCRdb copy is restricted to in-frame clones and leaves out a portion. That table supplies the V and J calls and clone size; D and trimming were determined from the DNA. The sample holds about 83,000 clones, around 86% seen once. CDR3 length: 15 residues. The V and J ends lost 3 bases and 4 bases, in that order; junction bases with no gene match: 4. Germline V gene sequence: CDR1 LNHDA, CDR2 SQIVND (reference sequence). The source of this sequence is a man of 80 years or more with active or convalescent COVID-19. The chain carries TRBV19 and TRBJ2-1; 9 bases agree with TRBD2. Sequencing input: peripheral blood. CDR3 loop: CASSISGGIYNEQFF. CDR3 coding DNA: TGTGCCAGTAGTATCAGCGGGGGGATATACAATGAGCAGTTCTTC. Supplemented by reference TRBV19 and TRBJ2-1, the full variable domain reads DGGITQSPKYLFRKEGQNVTLSCEQNLNHDAMYWYRQDPGQGLRLIYYSQIVNDFQKGDIAEGYSVSREKKESFPLTVTSAQKNPTAFYLCASSISGGIYNEQFFGPGTRLTVL.